These T cell receptor beta chains were read from a single sample in a study of cytomegalovirus exposure and HLA in healthy donors. The table came from immunoSEQ multiplex PCR; TCRdb's copy has only in-frame clones and leaves some out. The repertoire holds some 110,000 clones, with roughly 80% as singletons. Specimen: PBMCs. The receptor set was obtained from a man aged 30-40 years in good health and CMV-seronegative. Each CDR3 is given with its conserved first and last residue. Each record gives: D gene, V gene, clone size, J gene, CDR3 protein, CDR3 DNA. The D gene is left open where the match is weak. A clone size is listed for some rows: how often the clone was seen (once, few, many), or a class if it is expanded.

d_gene: .; v_gene: TRBV9; abundance: .; j_gene: TRBJ1-1; CDR3aa: CASSDRSGELNTEAFF; CDR3nt: TGTGCCAGCAGCGACCGTAGCGGCGAACTGAACACTGAAGCTTTCTTT
d_gene: .; v_gene: TRBV7-2; abundance: .; j_gene: TRBJ1-5; CDR3aa: CASSQSGGNQPQHF; CDR3nt: TGTGCCAGCAGCCAATCGGGGGGCAATCAGCCCCAGCATTTT
d_gene: .; v_gene: TRBV5-1; abundance: .; j_gene: TRBJ1-2; CDR3aa: CASSNRQPSPYGYTF; CDR3nt: TGCGCCAGCTCCAACCGACAGCCCAGCCCCTATGGCTACACCTTC
d_gene: .; v_gene: TRBV28; abundance: few; j_gene: TRBJ1-5; CDR3aa: CASSFAIRFNQPQHF; CDR3nt: TGTGCCAGCAGTTTTGCTATCCGGTTCAATCAGCCCCAGCATTTT
d_gene: .; v_gene: TRBV5-6; abundance: .; j_gene: TRBJ2-7; CDR3aa: CASSLQGFMGPDRYEQYF; CDR3nt: TGTGCCAGCAGCTTGCAGGGGTTCATGGGCCCAGACAGATACGAGCAGTACTTC
d_gene: .; v_gene: TRBV5-1; abundance: .; j_gene: TRBJ1-1; CDR3aa: CASSLAGKPNTEAFF; CDR3nt: TGCGCCAGCAGCTTGGCAGGAAAACCGAACACTGAAGCTTTCTTT
d_gene: .; v_gene: TRBV18; abundance: .; j_gene: TRBJ2-5; CDR3aa: CASREETQYF; CDR3nt: TGTGCCAGCCGGGAGGAGACCCAGTACTTC
d_gene: .; v_gene: TRBV2; abundance: .; j_gene: TRBJ1-4; CDR3aa: CASSTQGSTNEKLFF; CDR3nt: TGTGCCAGCAGTACCCAGGGCTCAACTAATGAAAAACTGTTTTTT
d_gene: TRBD1; v_gene: TRBV5-1; abundance: .; j_gene: TRBJ1-6; CDR3aa: CASSGGQDYNSPLHF; CDR3nt: TGCGCCAGCAGCGGTGGACAGGACTATAATTCACCCCTCCACTTT
d_gene: TRBD1; v_gene: TRBV2; abundance: few; j_gene: TRBJ1-2; CDR3aa: CASSVRTGTVINYGYTF; CDR3nt: TGTGCCAGCAGTGTGAGGACCGGGACAGTGATAAACTATGGCTACACCTTC
d_gene: TRBD2; v_gene: TRBV7-2; abundance: .; j_gene: TRBJ2-3; CDR3aa: CASSAFGGGTLPGTQYF; CDR3nt: TGTGCCAGCAGCGCCTTCGGCGGGGGGACCTTACCGGGTACGCAGTATTTT
d_gene: TRBD1; v_gene: TRBV5-6; abundance: .; j_gene: TRBJ2-6; CDR3aa: CASSLLDRAGANVLTF; CDR3nt: TGTGCCAGCAGCTTACTAGACAGGGCTGGGGCCAACGTCCTGACTTTC
d_gene: .; v_gene: TRBV28; abundance: .; j_gene: TRBJ2-7; CDR3aa: CASTSTTYEQYF; CDR3nt: TGTGCCAGCACTTCCACTACGTACGAGCAGTACTTC
d_gene: TRBD2; v_gene: TRBV10-2; abundance: .; j_gene: TRBJ2-3; CDR3aa: CASIPSGRGATDTQYF; CDR3nt: TGCGCCAGCATCCCCTCTGGGCGGGGGGCCACAGATACGCAGTATTTT
d_gene: .; v_gene: TRBV7-2; abundance: .; j_gene: TRBJ1-1; CDR3aa: CASSSGDQTEAFF; CDR3nt: TGTGCCAGCAGCTCAGGGGATCAGACTGAAGCTTTCTTT
d_gene: .; v_gene: TRBV6-1; abundance: few; j_gene: TRBJ1-4; CDR3aa: CASSDEGAGGEKLFF; CDR3nt: TGTGCCAGCAGTGACGAAGGGGCAGGTGGTGAAAAACTGTTTTTT
d_gene: .; v_gene: TRBV2; abundance: .; j_gene: TRBJ1-4; CDR3aa: CASRVYRVSLNEKLFF; CDR3nt: TGTGCCAGCAGGGTGTACCGGGTCTCTCTAAATGAAAAATTGTTTTTT
d_gene: TRBD2; v_gene: TRBV29-1; abundance: few; j_gene: TRBJ2-1; CDR3aa: CSVEDPLERGTSYNEQFF; CDR3nt: TGCAGCGTTGAAGATCCTCTCGAGCGGGGGACCTCCTACAATGAGCAGTTCTTC
d_gene: TRBD1; v_gene: TRBV28; abundance: .; j_gene: TRBJ2-7; CDR3aa: CASSSRQGYSYEQYF; CDR3nt: TGTGCCAGCAGTTCGAGACAGGGTTACTCCTACGAGCAGTACTTC
d_gene: TRBD2; v_gene: TRBV6-6; abundance: .; j_gene: TRBJ2-7; CDR3aa: CASSPGTSGGYEQYF; CDR3nt: TGTGCCAGCAGTCCCGGGACTAGCGGGGGGTACGAGCAGTACTTC
d_gene: .; v_gene: TRBV18; abundance: few; j_gene: TRBJ1-2; CDR3aa: CASSPPGGVYGYTF; CDR3nt: TGTGCCAGCTCACCACCGGGAGGGGTGTATGGCTACACCTTC
d_gene: .; v_gene: TRBV14; abundance: .; j_gene: TRBJ2-5; CDR3aa: CASSQERGTIRETQYF; CDR3nt: TGTGCCAGCAGCCAAGAACGTGGCACGATCAGGGAGACCCAGTACTTC
d_gene: .; v_gene: TRBV19; abundance: .; j_gene: TRBJ1-3; CDR3aa: CASSIDRDSFSGNTIYF; CDR3nt: TGTGCCAGTAGTATAGATCGGGACTCCTTCTCTGGAAACACCATATATTTT
d_gene: .; v_gene: TRBV27; abundance: .; j_gene: TRBJ1-6; CDR3aa: CASSFDRSSYNSPLHF; CDR3nt: TGTGCCAGCAGCTTCGACAGGAGCTCCTATAATTCACCCCTCCACTTT
d_gene: TRBD2; v_gene: TRBV5-4; abundance: .; j_gene: TRBJ2-1; CDR3aa: CASSERGGLDEQFF; CDR3nt: TGTGCCAGCAGCGAGCGGGGGGGCCTAGATGAGCAGTTCTTC
d_gene: TRBD1; v_gene: TRBV30; abundance: .; j_gene: TRBJ1-4; CDR3aa: CAWTQAFGTADEKLFF; CDR3nt: TGTGCCTGGACCCAGGCCTTCGGGACAGCGGATGAAAAACTGTTTTTT
d_gene: .; v_gene: TRBV28; abundance: once; j_gene: TRBJ1-3; CDR3aa: CASSYSRGFSSGNTIYF; CDR3nt: TGTGCCAGCAGTTATTCAAGGGGCTTTAGCTCTGGAAACACCATATATTTT
d_gene: TRBD1; v_gene: TRBV5-6; abundance: .; j_gene: TRBJ2-7; CDR3aa: CASSYRQGAEQYF; CDR3nt: TGTGCCAGCAGCTACAGACAGGGGGCCGAGCAGTACTTC
d_gene: TRBD1; v_gene: TRBV9; abundance: .; j_gene: TRBJ1-4; CDR3aa: CASSAGQGGEKLFF; CDR3nt: TGTGCCAGCAGCGCGGGACAGGGGGGTGAAAAACTGTTTTTT
d_gene: .; v_gene: TRBV11-3; abundance: .; j_gene: TRBJ2-7; CDR3aa: CASSPGGSRYEQYF; CDR3nt: TGTGCCAGCAGCCCCGGTGGTTCCCGCTACGAGCAGTACTTC
d_gene: .; v_gene: TRBV19; abundance: .; j_gene: TRBJ1-3; CDR3aa: CASQLRENRVGIYF; CDR3nt: TGTGCCAGTCAATTACGGGAAAACAGAGTCGGGATATATTTT
d_gene: .; v_gene: TRBV30; abundance: .; j_gene: TRBJ2-1; CDR3aa: CAWTRTAFDNEQFF; CDR3nt: TGTGCCTGGACAAGGACAGCTTTTGACAATGAGCAGTTCTTC
d_gene: .; v_gene: TRBV14; abundance: .; j_gene: TRBJ2-5; CDR3aa: CASSQLNAETQYF; CDR3nt: TGTGCCAGCAGCCAATTAAATGCGGAGACCCAGTACTTC
d_gene: TRBD1; v_gene: TRBV18; abundance: .; j_gene: TRBJ2-7; CDR3aa: CASSPLRLTGSYEQYF; CDR3nt: TGTGCCAGCTCTCCACTCCGACTGACAGGGTCCTACGAGCAGTACTTC
d_gene: .; v_gene: TRBV10-3; abundance: .; j_gene: TRBJ2-1; CDR3aa: CAISEGSPGDEQFF; CDR3nt: TGTGCCATCAGTGAGGGATCCCCGGGTGATGAGCAGTTCTTC
d_gene: .; v_gene: TRBV5-6; abundance: few; j_gene: TRBJ2-7; CDR3aa: CASSPGSGEQYF; CDR3nt: TGTGCCAGCAGCCCCGGATCAGGCGAGCAGTACTTC
d_gene: .; v_gene: TRBV5-1; abundance: .; j_gene: TRBJ1-4; CDR3aa: CASSLFYSGDNEKLFF; CDR3nt: TGCGCCAGCAGCTTGTTTTATTCGGGGGATAATGAAAAACTGTTTTTT
d_gene: .; v_gene: TRBV6-1; abundance: .; j_gene: TRBJ1-1; CDR3aa: CASSESGRVTRGAFF; CDR3nt: TGTGCCAGCAGTGAAAGCGGGAGGGTAACCCGTGGAGCTTTCTTT
d_gene: TRBD2; v_gene: TRBV25-1; abundance: .; j_gene: TRBJ2-1; CDR3aa: CASSGGLAGFNEQFF; CDR3nt: TGTGCCAGCAGTGGAGGACTAGCGGGGTTCAATGAGCAGTTCTTC
d_gene: .; v_gene: TRBV6-1; abundance: .; j_gene: TRBJ2-5; CDR3aa: CASSEGGETQYF; CDR3nt: TGTGCCAGCAGTGAAGGAGGCGAGACCCAGTACTTC
d_gene: TRBD2; v_gene: TRBV5-4; abundance: few; j_gene: TRBJ2-7; CDR3aa: CASSLGLAGGPKLDEQYF; CDR3nt: TGTGCCAGCAGCTTGGGATTAGCGGGGGGGCCCAAACTCGACGAGCAGTACTTC
d_gene: TRBD1; v_gene: TRBV7-2; abundance: .; j_gene: TRBJ2-5; CDR3aa: CASSLQWGQGRQETQYF; CDR3nt: TGTGCCAGCAGCTTACAATGGGGACAGGGGCGCCAAGAGACCCAGTACTTC
d_gene: .; v_gene: TRBV7-9; abundance: .; j_gene: TRBJ2-3; CDR3aa: CASTFQGGPDTQYF; CDR3nt: TGTGCCAGCACCTTCCAGGGGGGTCCAGATACGCAGTATTTT
d_gene: .; v_gene: TRBV5-1; abundance: .; j_gene: TRBJ2-7; CDR3aa: CASSHAGDNYEQYF; CDR3nt: TGCGCCAGCTCACACGCAGGGGATAATTACGAGCAGTACTTC
d_gene: .; v_gene: TRBV11-2; abundance: once; j_gene: TRBJ1-5; CDR3aa: CASSTSLNQPQHF; CDR3nt: TGTGCCAGCAGCACGAGCTTAAATCAGCCCCAGCATTTT
d_gene: .; v_gene: TRBV7-9; abundance: .; j_gene: TRBJ1-4; CDR3aa: CASSFWAAVNEKLFF; CDR3nt: TGTGCCAGCAGCTTTTGGGCAGCCGTCAATGAAAAACTGTTTTTT
d_gene: .; v_gene: TRBV27; abundance: once; j_gene: TRBJ1-1; CDR3aa: CASSFGGEAFF; CDR3nt: TGTGCCAGCAGTTTTGGAGGGGAAGCTTTCTTT
d_gene: .; v_gene: TRBV7-2; abundance: .; j_gene: TRBJ2-5; CDR3aa: CASRIWEGEETQYF; CDR3nt: TGTGCCAGCAGGATATGGGAGGGGGAGGAGACCCAGTACTTC
d_gene: .; v_gene: TRBV7-9; abundance: .; j_gene: TRBJ2-2; CDR3aa: CASSFPSTGELFF; CDR3nt: TGTGCCAGCAGCTTTCCTTCCACCGGGGAGCTGTTTTTT